A selection of T cell receptor beta chains follows, all from one sample in a study of OX40 agonist ivuxolimab in advanced cancers. Profiled with immunoSEQ multiplex PCR; TCRdb holds only in-frame clones, not every one. The sample lists 20,000 or so clones, about 90% occurring once. This specimen consisted of CD4+ or CD8+ T cells sorted from blood, obtained in a trial of the OX40 agonist ivuxolimab. The receptors stem from an adult with an advanced solid tumor such as melanoma, head and neck, liver or kidney cancer. Both conserved end residues are part of each CDR3. D genes are given only for firm matches. A row's size may be missing; if present it is once, few, many or a size class.

d_call j_call clone_size v_call cdr3_aa cdr3_nt
- TRBJ2-1 once TRBV18 CASSPTIVYEQFF TGTGCCAGCTCACCCACTATAGTTTATGAGCAGTTCTTC
TRBD1 TRBJ2-1 - TRBV4-2 CASSQTGEVDEQFF TGTGCCAGCAGTCAGACAGGGGAGGTCGATGAGCAGTTCTTC
- TRBJ1-4 - TRBV25-1 CASSESGPPYHEKLFF TGTGCCAGCAGTGAATCGGGGCCTCCCTACCATGAAAAACTGTTTTTT
TRBD2 TRBJ2-3 - TRBV9 CASSVDGRGTDTQYF TGTGCCAGCAGCGTAGACGGGAGGGGGACAGATACGCAGTATTTT
TRBD1 TRBJ2-1 - TRBV2 CASTTGHLEFF TGTGCCAGCACGACAGGGCATTTGGAGTTCTTC
TRBD2 TRBJ2-7 - TRBV27 CASSAGLASYEQYF TGTGCCAGCAGTGCGGGACTAGCGAGCTACGAGCAGTACTTC
- TRBJ1-1 - TRBV6-5 CASCHRPGYGGEAFF TGTGCCAGCTGCCACCGACCAGGGTACGGGGGAGAAGCTTTCTTT
- TRBJ2-7 medium-sized TRBV5-6 CASSFGPTGSYEQYF TGTGCCAGCAGCTTCGGGCCTACCGGCTCCTACGAGCAGTACTTC
- TRBJ2-1 - TRBV4-2 CASSLGASEKISYNEQFF TGTGCCAGCAGCCTCGGGGCTAGCGAGAAGATCTCCTACAATGAGCAGTTCTTC
- TRBJ1-5 - TRBV27 CASSLQGSNQPQHF TGTGCCAGCAGTCTACAGGGATCCAATCAGCCCCAGCATTTT
- TRBJ2-1 - TRBV5-6 CASSLRTAGSYNEQFF TGTGCCAGCAGCTTGAGGACCGCGGGCTCCTACAATGAGCAGTTCTTC
- TRBJ2-1 - TRBV18 CASSPPGGNPYNEQFF TGTGCCAGCTCACCACCGGGCGGGAACCCCTACAATGAGCAGTTCTTC
- TRBJ1-2 few TRBV4-1 CASSQDYSGYTF TGCGCCAGCAGCCAAGATTACAGTGGCTACACCTTC
- TRBJ2-3 - TRBV28 CASSQPGLTTQGTQYF TGTGCCAGCAGTCAACCCGGGTTAACCACCCAGGGTACGCAGTATTTT
- TRBJ2-7 - TRBV6-5 CASRGSFYEQYF TGTGCCAGCAGGGGCAGCTTCTACGAGCAGTACTTC
TRBD2 TRBJ2-1 - TRBV2 CASTPGLAGSYNEQFF TGTGCCAGCACCCCGGGACTAGCGGGCTCCTACAATGAGCAGTTCTTC
- TRBJ2-1 - TRBV2 CASSGDNGRGASLPSYNEQFF TGTGCCAGCAGTGGTGACAACGGCAGGGGGGCTAGCCTCCCCTCCTACAATGAGCAGTTCTTC
- TRBJ1-1 - TRBV7-9 CASSSGGGDLNTEAFF TGTGCCAGCAGCTCCGGCGGGGGGGACCTGAACACTGAAGCTTTCTTT
TRBD2 TRBJ2-1 - TRBV11-1 CASSPNGLAGDEQFF TGTGCCAGCAGCCCGAATGGACTAGCGGGAGATGAGCAGTTCTTC
- TRBJ2-2 - TRBV29-1 CSAMWGTGELFF TGCAGCGCCATGTGGGGGACCGGGGAGCTGTTTTTT
- TRBJ1-1 - TRBV9 CASSVGEGRNTEAFF TGTGCCAGCAGCGTAGGAGAGGGGCGGAACACTGAAGCTTTCTTT
- TRBJ1-5 - TRBV6-4 CASSESANQPQHF TGTGCCAGCAGTGAAAGTGCTAATCAGCCCCAGCATTTT
- TRBJ2-1 few TRBV4-2 CASSQGTEIEQFF TGTGCCAGCAGCCAAGGGACGGAGATTGAGCAGTTCTTC
TRBD1 TRBJ2-2 - TRBV27 CASSLLGQGTGELFF TGTGCCAGCAGTTTGCTCGGACAGGGGACCGGGGAGCTGTTTTTT
- TRBJ2-2 - TRBV5-5 CASSMTWGGELFF TGTGCCAGCAGCATGACATGGGGCGGGGAGCTGTTTTTT
- TRBJ2-1 - TRBV11-3 CASSLGLVSSSYNEQFF TGTGCCAGCAGCTTAGGGCTCGTATCAAGCTCCTACAATGAGCAGTTCTTC
- TRBJ2-3 few TRBV9 CASSVVTEPTDTQYF TGTGCCAGCAGCGTAGTTACGGAGCCGACAGATACGCAGTATTTT
- TRBJ1-5 once TRBV19 CASSIDRIWGLSQPQHF TGTGCCAGTAGTATAGATCGTATCTGGGGGTTGAGTCAGCCCCAGCATTTT
TRBD2 TRBJ2-3 - TRBV30 CAWSVLAGVTDTQYF TGTGCCTGGAGTGTACTAGCGGGAGTTACAGATACGCAGTATTTT
TRBD1 TRBJ1-1 - TRBV5-4 CASSRERTGRFEAFF TGTGCCAGCAGCAGAGAACGGACAGGACGCTTTGAAGCTTTCTTT
- TRBJ1-1 once TRBV5-1 CASSSEQAGPNTEAFF TGCGCCAGCAGTTCAGAACAAGCAGGGCCCAACACTGAAGCTTTCTTT
- TRBJ2-2 - TRBV9 CASSAGGGNTGELFF TGTGCCAGCAGCGCTGGCGGAGGGAACACCGGGGAGCTGTTTTTT
TRBD2 TRBJ2-3 - TRBV28 CASSLVGRITDTQYF TGTGCCAGCAGTTTAGTCGGGAGGATTACAGATACGCAGTATTTT